A single sample is the source of the 13 T cell receptor beta chains below, sequenced in a study of T cell responses to AZD1222 COVID-19 vaccine. Clones were sequenced by immunoSEQ multiplex PCR, and TCRdb holds only the in-frame ones, with some missing. This sample has around 120,000 clones, with around nine tenths found just once. Sequencing was performed on peripheral blood, taken 28 days after the second AZD1222 dose. The source of these receptors is an adult who received the AZD1222 COVID-19 vaccine.

This clone was seen just once. The V gene is TRBV5-4, the J gene TRBJ2-5; perhaps TRBD2 as D (5 bases). There are 14 residues in the CDR3. Per germline, CDR1 SGHNT and CDR2 YYREEE (reference sequence). With 2 bases removed from V and 2 bases from J, the gap between germline ends came to 10 bases. The CDR3 DNA reads as TGTGCCAGCAGCTTCGGGGAACTGCAAGAGACCCAGTACTTC. Translated, it gives CASSFGELQETQYF.

The genes are TRBV29-1 and TRBJ2-1, with a possible D match to TRBD1 (6 bases). Germline CDR1 and CDR2: SQVTM and ANQGSEA. There are 21 residues in the CDR3. V lost 0 bases and J lost 3, with 30 bases in between. CDR3 nucleotides: TGCAGCGTTGAAGAAGCCGCCGGGACAAAGATTTACACCCTGATCTACAATGAGCAGTTCTTC. It specifies CSVEEAAGTKIYTLIYNEQFF.

V and J are TRBV9 and TRBJ2-7; TRBD1 aligns across 10 bases. Germline V CDR1 and CDR2: SGDLS, YYNGEE. Trimming cost V 3 bases and J 4 bases; bases outside gene matches: 4. CDR3 length equals 14 residues. The CDR3 protein is CASSDGTGDYEQYF. Written as DNA, the CDR3 is TGTGCCAGCAGCGACGGGACAGGGGATTACGAGCAGTACTTC.

The chain employs TRBV6-2 or TRBV6-3 and TRBJ2-1; D is ambiguous. Germline CDR1 and CDR2: MNHEY and SVGEGT. The CDR3 extends over 16 amino acids. Between the trimmed V and J ends, which lost 0 bases and 2 bases, there was a span of 11 bases. CDR3 region: CASSYSTGWPYNEQFF. In nucleotides, the CDR3 is TGTGCCAGCAGTTACTCGACTGGGTGGCCCTACAATGAGCAGTTCTTC.

The genes are TRBV15 and TRBJ2-7, with 11 nucleotides matching TRBD2. CDR1 is LNHNV and CDR2 is YYDKDF in the germline V gene (reference sequence). The CDR3 extends over 15 amino acids. The V and J ends lost 1 base and 4 bases, in that order; junction bases with no gene match: 3. The CDR3 DNA sequence: TGTGCCACCAGCAGAGTTACTAGCGGGAGATACGAGCAGTACTTC. Protein: CATSRVTSGRYEQYF.

This clone turned up a few times. The V gene is TRBV14, the J gene TRBJ2-5, with D unresolved. The germline V and J ends were trimmed by 4 bases and 5 bases, with 23 bases remaining between them. CDR3 length: 17 residues. Germline assignment: CDR1 SGHDN and CDR2 FVKESK. The CDR3 nucleotides read TGTGCCAGCAGCCCCCTGCCTGGGCAACCAAAGGAGGAGACCCAGTACTTC. Its protein product is CASSPLPGQPKEETQYF.

The rearrangement uses TRBV2 and TRBJ1-6; D is uncertain. Germline CDR1 SNHLY, CDR2 FYNNEI. The V end lost 3 bases, the J end lost 7 bases, and 7 bases lay between the germline ends. The CDR3 consists of 13 residues. CDR3 protein: CASSDLPNSPLHF. CDR3 coding DNA: TGTGCCAGCAGTGACCTCCCCAATTCACCCCTCCACTTT. Based on the CDR3 plus reference TRBV2 and TRBJ1-6, the full variable domain is EPEVTQTPSHQVTQMGQEVILRCVPISNHLYFYWYRQILGQKVEFLVSFYNNEISEKSEIFDDQFSVERPDGSNFTLKIRSTKLEDSAMYFCASSDLPNSPLHFGNGTRLTVT.

The chain is built from TRBV10-3 and TRBJ1-5, with D unresolved. The germline CDR1 and CDR2 sequences are ENHRY and SYGVKD. The CDR3 is 15 residues long. Trimming cost V 3 bases and J 2 bases, with 11 bases left between them. The CDR3 spells CAISDRGLGNQPQHF. CDR3 nucleotides: TGTGCCATCAGTGACAGAGGGTTGGGCAATCAGCCCCAGCATTTT.

The rearrangement links TRBV7-9 to TRBJ1-5; TRBD1 aligns across 10 bases. With V trimmed by 5 bases and J by 6 bases, 7 bases remained unmatched. The CDR3 sequence is 15 residues long. Germline V gene lookup returns CDR1 SEHNR and CDR2 FQNEAQ (reference sequence). DNA of the CDR3: TGTGCCAGCAGCAAGGGGACAGGGGAGTTTCAGCCCCAGCATTTT. Translated: CASSKGTGEFQPQHF.

The V and J genes are TRBV6-4 and TRBJ1-2; D perhaps matches TRBD1 (5 bases). Between the trimmed V and J ends, which lost 0 bases and 4 bases, there was a span of 12 bases. CDR3 length equals 15 residues. From germline, CDR1 is MRHNA and CDR2 SNTAGT. CDR3 sequence (DNA): TGTGCCAGCAGTGACTCGCGCAGGGCTGGCTATGGCTACACCTTC. This encodes CASSDSRRAGYGYTF.

The V gene is TRBV14, the J gene TRBJ1-1, with 8 bases identical to TRBD1. J lost 3 bases, V lost 1 base, and 4 bases had no gene match. The CDR3 is made up of 15 amino acids. Germline lookup yields CDR1 SGHDN and CDR2 FVKESK. CDR3 DNA sequence: TGTGCCAGCAGCCAAGGGACAGGGATACACACTGAAGCTTTCTTT. Encoded protein: CASSQGTGIHTEAFF.

This chain connects TRBV2 to TRBJ2-3; 11 bases are shared with TRBD2. Trimming removed 5 bases from V and 3 bases from J; junction bases left unmatched: 13. Germline V gives CDR1 SNHLY, CDR2 FYNNEI. CDR3 length: 18 amino acids. CDR3 DNA sequence: TGTGCCAGCAGTCGCACGAAAACCGGGACTAGCGGTACAGATACGCAGTATTTT. Translation gives CASSRTKTGTSGTDTQYF. The full variable domain, rest sourced from reference TRBV2 and TRBJ2-3, is EPEVTQTPSHQVTQMGQEVILRCVPISNHLYFYWYRQILGQKVEFLVSFYNNEISEKSEIFDDQFSVERPDGSNFTLKIRSTKLEDSAMYFCASSRTKTGTSGTDTQYFGPGTRLTVL.

The rearrangement links TRBV20-1 to TRBJ1-2; D gene uncertain. This CDR3 contains 11 residues. Germline CDR1 DFQATT, CDR2 SNEGSKA (reference sequence). V lost 1 base and J lost 6, with 6 bases in between. CDR3 loop: CSARGGNGYTF. CDR3 coding DNA: TGCAGTGCTAGAGGAGGGAATGGCTACACCTTC.